This T cell receptor beta chain emerged from a study of pediatric ulcerative colitis. Using immunoSEQ multiplex PCR, the repertoire was profiled, and TCRdb retains in-frame clones only, with some absent. This sample has roughly 18,000 clones, with 70% to 85% found just once. Germline V gives CDR1 SGHNT, CDR2 YENEEA. The CDR3 loop spans 13 amino acids. V lost 0 bases and J 7 bases, leaving 6 bases between the germline ends. During colonoscopy, one to two rectal pinch biopsies were collected. The specimen was gut tissue. The rearrangement joins TRBV11-3 to TRBJ2-2; no firm D call. This receptor was taken from a boy aged 10-17 years with moderate ulcerative colitis. In DNA, the CDR3 is TGTGCCAGCAGCTTAGATAATGGCGGGGAGCTGTTTTTT. Protein product: CASSLDNGGELFF.